Listed below are T cell receptor beta chains from one sample, sequenced in a study of human T cells and chemical hapten exposure. TCRdb independently ran MiXCR on the RACE reads; one entry per CDR3 protein. Found here are some 110,000 distinct CDR3 sequences, roughly 12% of them singletons; the top ten hold 1.6%. The sequencing used whole blood, collected in connection with sensitization to the hapten diphenylcyclopropenone (DPC). The receptors were sampled from a woman in her 50s with alopecia areata. Some clones in this sample may be carry-over from other donors' samples. Both conserved end residues are part of each CDR3. The order of the fields is J gene, V gene, clone size, CDR3 length, CDR3 protein. The size of a clone is reported for some rows only, either as once, few or many, or as a class for expanded clones.

TRBJ2-3 TRBV6-1 few 15 CASRVLRQPTDTQYF
TRBJ2-1 TRBV7-6 few 15 CASSPLAGEVHEQFF
TRBJ1-5 TRBV12-3/TRBV12-4 many 14 CATTAGRARGPQHF
TRBJ2-7 TRBV20-1 few 13 CSAIPGQSYEQYF
TRBJ2-5 TRBV7-9 NA 15 CASSSAGGLEETQYF
TRBJ2-1 TRBV24-1 many 17 CATSDLDGGVPYNEQFF
TRBJ2-1 TRBV7-9 few 17 CASSLLRGKGSYNEQFF
TRBJ2-5 TRBV6-1 few 13 CASSEGVGETQYF
TRBJ1-5 TRBV3-1 NA 14 CASSQDGRAKPQHF
TRBJ2-4 TRBV20-1 NA 16 CSHKVIAGGNQNIQYF
TRBJ1-1 TRBV28 many 12 CASSFGGLEAFF
TRBJ2-3 TRBV5-1 few 17 CASSPPGQSFFTDTQYF
TRBJ2-7 TRBV28 NA 13 CASSLRWTDEQYF
TRBJ2-7 TRBV28 NA 11 CASSRQLLPYF
TRBJ2-2 TRBV12-3/TRBV12-4 few 14 CASSQATNTGELFF
TRBJ1-5 TRBV4-1 NA 15 CASSQDGVLGQPQHF
TRBJ2-5 TRBV20-1 few 10 CSARDRTQYF
TRBJ1-1 TRBV29-1 NA 14 CSVERQGVSTEAFF
TRBJ2-1 TRBV3-1 NA 13 CASSQVAWGEQFF
TRBJ1-1 TRBV20-1 many 13 CSAPGYGETEAFF
TRBJ2-4 TRBV27 NA 12 CASSSPKNIQYF
TRBJ1-3 TRBV7-9 many 12 CASVRPGNTIYF
TRBJ2-5 TRBV5-1 NA 14 CASSWTSGTETQYF
TRBJ1-1 TRBV28 many 14 CASSFGQVNTEAFF
TRBJ2-7 TRBV11-2 few 15 CASSLGGLAGREQYF
TRBJ1-5 TRBV4-3 few 14 CASSLRLGNQPQHF
TRBJ2-7 TRBV7-9 many 11 CASSVGYEQYF
TRBJ1-6 TRBV14 many 15 CASSGYRGGNSPLHF
TRBJ1-2 TRBV6-5 few 14 CASNTGFTNYGYTF
TRBJ2-7 TRBV29-1 NA 17 CSVTSRGTPFINYEQYF
TRBJ1-1 TRBV20-1 many 15 CSARIMTGGNTEAFF
TRBJ2-5 TRBV2 many 12 CASNPEQETQYF
TRBJ2-2 TRBV11-2 many 16 CASSARPGSGTGELFF
TRBJ1-1 TRBV27 few 10 CASRYTEAFF
TRBJ1-1 TRBV29-1 few 11 CSVVTHNGAFF
TRBJ2-1 TRBV28 NA 11 CASSTGDEQFF
TRBJ1-4 TRBV18 NA 16 CASSPRQGSTNEKLFF
TRBJ1-1 TRBV28 NA 10 CASSSTKTFF
TRBJ2-6 TRBV27 NA 16 CASSLGQVSGANVLTF
TRBJ1-6 TRBV14 many 15 CASSQRTGWNSPLHF
TRBJ2-1 TRBV6-2/TRBV6-3 few 16 CASSFLTSGGAGEQFF
TRBJ2-6 TRBV6-2/TRBV6-3 many 15 CASSYPFSGANVLTF
TRBJ2-5 TRBV12-3/TRBV12-4 many 15 CASTPGTIDVETQYF
TRBJ2-7 TRBV3-1 many 13 CASSQGLAGKQYF
TRBJ1-2 TRBV29-1 few 9 CSVELGYTF
TRBJ2-5 TRBV7-6 many 13 CASSFTDGETQYF
TRBJ1-5 TRBV10-3 few 16 CAISESGQHSNQPQHF
TRBJ2-4 TRBV6-1 few 15 CASSEPQLAKNIQYF